This T cell receptor (beta chain) emerged from a study of identical twins. Findings and limits, study-wide: Findings came from cross-sectional statistics, without long-term follow-up of donors. Excess twin sharing in beta out-of-frame sequences was weaker.

Every donor was a healthy Caucasian. This clonotype was counted between two and nine times. Its antigen is not known. The CDR3 is made up of 12 amino acids. The germline CDR1 and CDR2 sequences are SQVTM and ANQGSEA. Trimming took 6 bases from V and 2 from J; bases not matched to a gene: 2. With template switching, a universal primer site was added, and the cDNA carried unique molecular identifiers. TCRdb reprocessed the 5' RACE reads with MiXCR, giving one entry per CDR3 protein. The table has about 530,000 distinct CDR3 sequences, more than 20% seen once; the top ten hold 0.48%. These data also featured in a second study, about yellow fever vaccine responses in identical twins.

This receptor was obtained from a woman between 18 and 29 years old in good health. Material for sequencing was CD4+ T cells sorted from blood. The rearrangement joins TRBV29-1 to TRBJ2-3; 7 bases align to TRBD2. The CDR3 DNA sequence: TGCAGCGTAGAGCGGGACACAGATACGCAGTATTTT. Its protein is CSVERDTDTQYF.